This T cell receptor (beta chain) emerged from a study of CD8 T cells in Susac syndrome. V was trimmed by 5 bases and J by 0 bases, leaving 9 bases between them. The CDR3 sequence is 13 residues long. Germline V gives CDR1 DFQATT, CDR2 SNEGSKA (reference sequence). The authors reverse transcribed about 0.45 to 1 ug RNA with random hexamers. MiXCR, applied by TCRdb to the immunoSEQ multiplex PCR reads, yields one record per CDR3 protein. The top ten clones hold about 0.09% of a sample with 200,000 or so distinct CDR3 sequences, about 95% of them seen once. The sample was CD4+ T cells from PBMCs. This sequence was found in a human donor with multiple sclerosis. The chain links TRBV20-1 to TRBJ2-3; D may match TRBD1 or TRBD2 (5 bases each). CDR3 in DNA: TGCAGTGCTCCCCGGGACAGCACAGATACGCAGTATTTT. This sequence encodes CSAPRDSTDTQYF.